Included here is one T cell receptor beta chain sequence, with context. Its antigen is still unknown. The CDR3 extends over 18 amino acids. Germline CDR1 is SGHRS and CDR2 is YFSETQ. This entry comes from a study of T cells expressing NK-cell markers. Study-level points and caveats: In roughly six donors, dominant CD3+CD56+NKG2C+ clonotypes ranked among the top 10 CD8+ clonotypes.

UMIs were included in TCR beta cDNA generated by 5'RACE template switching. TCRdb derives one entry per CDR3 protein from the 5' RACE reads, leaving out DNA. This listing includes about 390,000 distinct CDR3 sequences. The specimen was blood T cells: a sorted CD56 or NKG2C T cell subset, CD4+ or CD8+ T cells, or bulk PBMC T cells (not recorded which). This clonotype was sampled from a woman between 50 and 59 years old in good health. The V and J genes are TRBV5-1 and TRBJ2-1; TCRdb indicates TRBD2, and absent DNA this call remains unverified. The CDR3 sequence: CASSLAGSGSSNNNEQFF. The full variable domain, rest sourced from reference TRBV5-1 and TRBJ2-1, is KAGVTQTPRYLIKTRGQQVTLSCSPISGHRSVSWYQQTPGQGLQFLFEYFSETQRNKGNFPGRFSGRQFSNSRSEMNVSTLELGDSALYLCASSLAGSGSSNNNEQFFGPGTRLTVL.